The 13 T cell receptor beta chains below were found in one sample sequenced in a study of T cell repertoires in cytomegalovirus infection. MiXCR was run by TCRdb on the reads, yielding one entry per CDR3 protein. The sample lists approximately 200,000 distinct CDR3 sequences; roughly 30% were seen once. The sequenced sample was PBMCs. All receptors come from a human donor in good health (CMV status not recorded). Some clones in this sample may be carry-over from other donors' samples.

This clonotype was picked up one time. This rearrangement joins TRBV7-8 to TRBJ1-2; D ambiguous. The V gene's germline CDR1 is SGHVS and CDR2 FQNEAQ. The CDR3 consists of 13 residues. V lost 5 bases, J lost 6 bases, and 13 bases lay in between. The CDR3 coding sequence is TGTGCCAGCAGCCGCAGGATAGCTGATGGCTACACCTTC. Translating gives CASSRRIADGYTF.

This clonotype has just a few counts. This sequence joins TRBV7-8 and TRBJ2-2, with 10 bases fitting TRBD1. The CDR3 contains 15 residues. Unmatched junction bases numbered 7, after V lost 4 bases and J lost 8 bases. Germline lookup yields CDR1 SGHVS and CDR2 FQNEAQ. CDR3 sequence reads: CASSSSGTGVGELFF. The CDR3 bases are TGTGCCAGCAGCTCATCGGGGACAGGGGTTGGGGAGCTGTTTTTT.

The chain's CDR3 is CASSLAAGAGETQYF. DNA for the CDR3: TGTGCCAGCAGCTTAGCCGCGGGGGCGGGAGAGACCCAGTACTTC. The chain joins TRBV7-8 to TRBJ2-5; the D gene is possibly TRBD2 (7 bases). Germline CDR1 SGHVS, CDR2 FQNEAQ. Deletions cut 0 bases from V and 4 bases from J, with 12 bases between. The CDR3 runs to 15 residues.

This clonotype appeared a few times. The chain couples TRBV6-6 to TRBJ1-6; 7 nucleotides line up with TRBD1. The germline V gene encodes CDR1 MNHNY and CDR2 SVGAGI (reference sequence). This CDR3 region has 15 residues. V dropped 1 base and J dropped 7; count of bases not matched to a gene: 4. The CDR3 is CASSYYQGGNSPLHF. CDR3 in DNA: TGTGCCAGCAGTTACTATCAGGGGGGAAATTCACCCCTCCACTTT.

This clonotype was counted only a few times. The gene calls are TRBV5-6 and TRBJ2-1; 7 bases map to TRBD2. This CDR3 comprises 15 residues. In germline, CDR1 is SGHDT, CDR2 YYEEEE. The trim removed 4 bases at V and 2 bases at J, leaving 6 bases unmatched. The CDR3 protein is CASSTLAAPYNEQFF. DNA for the CDR3: TGTGCCAGCAGCACTCTAGCGGCTCCCTACAATGAGCAGTTCTTC.

The J gene is TRBJ1-2, the V gene TRBV12-3 or TRBV12-4; no clear D gene. The CDR3 runs to 12 residues. Trimming removed 5 bases at V and 7 bases at J, with 11 bases between. The CDR3 DNA reads TGTGCCAGCAGTCCCCGGCCCTCTGGCTACACCTTC. It yields the protein CASSPRPSGYTF.

CDR3 sequence: CASSSPGLENEQYF. The CDR3 DNA sequence: TGTGCCAGCAGCTCCCCGGGACTAGAGAACGAGCAGTACTTC. The rearrangement uses TRBV5-6 and TRBJ2-7; 8 bases line up with TRBD2. After removal of 3 bases from V and 5 bases from J, the junction contained 7 bases not matched to a gene. Germline V gives CDR1 SGHDT, CDR2 YYEEEE. The CDR3 is 14 residues long.

A single count supports this clonotype. The rearrangement links TRBV3-1 to TRBJ1-2; TRBD1 matches 9 bases. This CDR3 region has 17 residues. Germline CDR1 is LGHDT and CDR2 is YNNKEL (reference sequence). J was trimmed by 8 bases and V by 4 bases; bases with no gene match: 17. The CDR3 loop reads CASSLLMRTGASNGYTF. CDR3 coding DNA: TGTGCCAGCAGCCTTTTAATGAGGACAGGGGCAAGTAACGGCTACACCTTC.

This clonotype appeared many times. The chain recombines TRBV4-1 with TRBJ2-3; 14 bases fit TRBD2. From germline, CDR1 is MGHRA and CDR2 YSYEKL. The CDR3 is made up of 20 amino acids. Trimming at V came to 3 bases and at J to 1 base, leaving 12 bases not matched to a gene. For the CDR3, the DNA is TGCGCCAGCAGCCATCTTCTTAGGACTAGCGGGGGGCCAGGCACAGATACGCAGTATTTT. Protein: CASSHLLRTSGGPGTDTQYF.

This clonotype showed up many times. The CDR3 DNA is TGTGCCAGCAGCCCCTCAACGTCAGCCTACGAGCAGTACTTC. As protein: CASSPSTSAYEQYF. The V and J genes are TRBV7-2 and TRBJ2-7; no reliable D call. Germline V gene sequence: CDR1 SGHTA, CDR2 FQGNSA. Trimming left V 5 bases short and J 2 bases short, with 13 bases between. The CDR3 covers 14 residues.

This chain links TRBV7-2 with TRBJ1-2, with D uncertain. Looked up from germline, CDR1 is SGHTA and CDR2 is FQGNSA. CDR3 length: 13 amino acids. V lost 5 bases and J 3 bases, leaving 10 bases between the germline ends. The chain's CDR3 is CASSPSGDYGYTF. In nucleotides, the CDR3 is TGTGCCAGCAGCCCGTCAGGAGACTATGGCTACACCTTC.

The count of this clonotype is one. The chain has TRBV5-5 and TRBJ2-1, with D hard to call. The CDR3 length is 14 residues. V lost 4 bases and J lost 4, with 12 bases in between. Germline assignment: CDR1 SGHKS and CDR2 YYEKEE (reference sequence). CDR3 in amino acids: CASSQFTVYNEQFF. The DNA of the CDR3 is TGTGCCAGCAGCCAATTCACAGTTTACAATGAGCAGTTCTTC.

A remark on this clonotype: One end of the junction does not line up with germline, which may come from a read error. The chain combines TRBV7-2 with TRBJ2-3; a weak D match, TRBD2 (6 bases). CDR1 and CDR2 (germline): SGHTA, FQGNSA. This CDR3 contains 19 residues. In DNA, the CDR3 is TGTGCCAGCAGCTTAATGAGCTCACATGGCGGGAAAAGCAAAGATACGCAGTATTTT. As protein: CASSLMSSHGGKSKDTQYF.